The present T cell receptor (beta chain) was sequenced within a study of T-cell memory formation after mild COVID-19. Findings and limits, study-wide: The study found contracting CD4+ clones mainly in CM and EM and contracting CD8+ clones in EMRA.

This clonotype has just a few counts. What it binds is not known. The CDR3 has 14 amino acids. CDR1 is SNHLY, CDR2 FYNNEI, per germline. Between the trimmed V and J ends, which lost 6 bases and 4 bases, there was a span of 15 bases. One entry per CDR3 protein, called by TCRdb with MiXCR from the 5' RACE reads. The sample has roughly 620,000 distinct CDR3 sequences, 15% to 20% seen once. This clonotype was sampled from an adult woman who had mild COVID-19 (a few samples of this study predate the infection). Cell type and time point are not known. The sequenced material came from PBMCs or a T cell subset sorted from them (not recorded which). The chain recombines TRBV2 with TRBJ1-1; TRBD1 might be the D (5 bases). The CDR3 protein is CASRVNQGLTEAFF. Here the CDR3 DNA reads TGTGCCAGCAGAGTGAATCAGGGCCTCACTGAAGCTTTCTTT.